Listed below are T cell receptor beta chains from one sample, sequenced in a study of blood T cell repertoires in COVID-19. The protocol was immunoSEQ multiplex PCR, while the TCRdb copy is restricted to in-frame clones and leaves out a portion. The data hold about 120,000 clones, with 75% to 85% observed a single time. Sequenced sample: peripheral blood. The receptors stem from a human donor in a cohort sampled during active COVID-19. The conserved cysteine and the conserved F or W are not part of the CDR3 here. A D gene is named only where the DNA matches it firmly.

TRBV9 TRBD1 ASSAAGTGDYMTLH
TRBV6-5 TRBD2 ASSYRSRGAYEQY
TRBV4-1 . ASSQVFSRGAWEQY
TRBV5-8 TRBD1 ASSLPGQGNAGYT
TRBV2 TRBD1 ARMNRDRAGGANVLT
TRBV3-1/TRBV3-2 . ASSQFAGGNQPQH
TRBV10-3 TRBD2 AISERLAGARRTDTQY
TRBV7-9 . ASSLGEADEAF
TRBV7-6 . ASSQTGQNTEAF
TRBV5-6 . ASSGRRWPGTGELF
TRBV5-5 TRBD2 ASSLGLAGTKYEQY
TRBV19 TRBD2 ASSTPLRGTRGNEQF
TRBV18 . ASSVRDTYLTEAF
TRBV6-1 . ASSEVLGSGETQY
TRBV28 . ASDSATGAYEQY
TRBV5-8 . ASSLPRGHSY
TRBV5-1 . ASSLYPGKDEQY
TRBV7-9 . ASRTGGRHEKLF
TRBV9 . ASSVGGVDEKLF